The clone carrying this TCR beta chain was counted ten times or more. What it binds is not known. This specimen belongs to a study of CD8 T cells in ankylosing spondylitis. General study findings and limits: A TCR beta motif made of about eight highly homologous variants seemed typical of ankylosing spondylitis blood.

From the 5' RACE reads, TCRdb called clonotypes with MiXCR, one entry per CDR3 protein. This sample has 200,000 to 250,000 distinct CDR3 sequences; 10% occur once, and the top ten carry about a fifth. Germline CDR1 and CDR2: SGHTA and FQGNSA. The CDR3 is 14 residues long. Losses at the gene ends were 4 bases for V and 7 bases for J; bases not matched to a gene: 6. The rearrangement links TRBV7-2 to TRBJ1-2; 10 positions agree with TRBD1. The receptor's source is a male donor with ankylosing spondylitis or in good health (not recorded which). Sequencing was carried out using blood, either unsorted or a sorted T cell fraction (not recorded which). DNA for the CDR3: TGTGCCAGCAGCTCTGGACAGGGGGAACTTGGCTACACCTTC. Its protein product is CASSSGQGELGYTF.